Below, 3 T cell receptor beta chains from the same sample are listed, as sequenced in a study of beta chain features in type 1 diabetes. Study-wide points: All four CD4+ subsets from Type 1 diabetes patients carried moderately but significantly shorter TCRB CDR3s.

Investigators reverse transcribed all isolated RNA, so they sequenced expressed TCRB transcripts. Profiling relied on immunoSEQ multiplex PCR, and the TCRdb table lists in-frame clones only, not all of them. This table holds under 250,000 clones, around 13% found once. No cognate antigen is known for these TCRs. Sequences were obtained from naive CD4+ T cells from blood. These TCRs come from a man under 40 with type 1 diabetes.

The rearrangement links TRBV5-4 to TRBJ1-1, with D tentatively TRBD1 (5 bases). The germline CDR1 and CDR2 sequences are SGHNT and YYREEE (reference sequence). V gave up 3 bases and J gave up 5 bases, with 23 bases separating them. CDR3 length: 17 residues. The CDR3: CASSSNKAGQGITEAFF. CDR3 nucleotide sequence: TGTGCCAGCAGCTCCAATAAGGCAGGTCAGGGAATTACTGAAGCTTTCTTT.

This clone has just a few counts. The CDR3 nucleotides read TGTGCCAGTAGCAACGGACAGGGTCGCCTTGGCTTTGGCTACACCTTC. This gives the protein CASSNGQGRLGFGYTF. V and J are TRBV19 and TRBJ1-2, with 8 bases identical to TRBD1. The V gene end was trimmed by 6 bases and the J gene end by 7 bases; junction bases not matched to a gene: 16. This CDR3 has 16 residues. From germline, CDR1 is LNHDA and CDR2 SQIVND (reference sequence).

The chain employs TRBV28 and TRBJ2-7; the D is unclear. The CDR3 spans 14 residues. V gave up 7 bases and J gave up 2 bases, with 15 bases separating them. Per the germline V gene, CDR1 is MDHEN and CDR2 is SYDVKM. CDR3 coding DNA: TGTGCCAGCACCTCGGTCTATCCCCCCTACGAGCAGTACTTC. This codes for CASTSVYPPYEQYF.